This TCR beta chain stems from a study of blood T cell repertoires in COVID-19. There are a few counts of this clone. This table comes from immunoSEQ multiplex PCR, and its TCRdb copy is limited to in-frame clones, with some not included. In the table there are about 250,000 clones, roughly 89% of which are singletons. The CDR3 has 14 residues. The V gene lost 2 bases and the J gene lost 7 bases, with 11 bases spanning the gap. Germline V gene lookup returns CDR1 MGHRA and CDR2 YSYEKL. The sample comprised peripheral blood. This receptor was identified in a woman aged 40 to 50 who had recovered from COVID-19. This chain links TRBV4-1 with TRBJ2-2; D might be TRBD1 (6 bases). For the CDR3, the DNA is TGCGCCAGCAGCCAACCAGGGGCGGTCGGGGAGCTGTTTTTT. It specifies CASSQPGAVGELFF.